Below, 25 T cell receptor beta chains from the same sample are listed, as sequenced in a study of T cell changes during pregnancy in multiple sclerosis. Sequencing was performed with immunoSEQ multiplex PCR; in TCRdb, only in-frame clones are kept and a portion is missing. The sample lists 66,000 or so clones, about 91% occurring once. This sample comprised CD8+ T cells from peripheral blood mononuclear cells, obtained before pregnancy. All receptors come from a female donor with multiple sclerosis, enrolled in a pregnancy study.

The rearrangement uses TRBV15 and TRBJ1-1, with D perhaps matching TRBD1 (5 bases). Germline V CDR1 and CDR2: LNHNV, YYDKDF (reference sequence). V was clipped by 3 bases and J by 7 bases, with 18 bases between them. The CDR3 totals 15 residues. In DNA form, the CDR3 reads TGTGCCACCAGCAGCGAGCGACCCAGGGAAGGTGAAGCTTTCTTT. Encoded protein: CATSSERPREGEAFF.

V gene TRBV4-2 combines with J gene TRBJ1-1; TRBD1 aligns across 7 bases. Germline values: CDR1 LGHNA, CDR2 YNFKEQ. After removal of 1 base from V and 11 bases from J, the junction contained 10 bases not matched to a gene. The CDR3 covers 14 residues. CDR3 DNA sequence: TGTGCCAGCAGCCAAGTAGGGGGCGCGGACTTTGCTTTCTTT. Translation gives CASSQVGGADFAFF.

The J gene is TRBJ1-1, the V gene TRBV19; 8 bases are shared with TRBD1. The V and J ends lost 11 bases and 2 bases, in that order; junction bases with no gene match: 10. In germline, CDR1 is LNHDA, CDR2 SQIVND (reference sequence). There are 14 residues in the CDR3. CDR3 sequence (DNA): TGTGCCTGCTGGACAGGGACGTTAAACACTGAAGCTTTCTTT. Translated, it gives CACWTGTLNTEAFF. Combining the CDR3 with reference TRBV19 and TRBJ1-1 gives the whole variable domain DGGITQSPKYLFRKEGQNVTLSCEQNLNHDAMYWYRQDPGQGLRLIYYSQIVNDFQKGDIAEGYSVSREKKESFPLTVTSAQKNPTAFYLCACWTGTLNTEAFFGQGTRLTVV.

The chain links TRBV19 to TRBJ2-1, with TRBD2 matching over 10 bases. The germline gives CDR1 LNHDA, CDR2 SQIVND (reference sequence). This CDR3 has 16 amino acids. The V gene end was trimmed by 3 bases and the J gene end by 9 bases; junction bases not matched to a gene: 11. CDR3 sequence (DNA): TGTGCCAGTAGTATCCTAGCGGGGGTTCTAGAAGGTGAGCAGTTCTTC. It yields the protein CASSILAGVLEGEQFF.

The chain employs TRBV13 and TRBJ1-3; D ambiguous. CDR3 length equals 16 residues. V was pared by 3 bases and J by 1 base, with 13 bases between. CDR1 and CDR2 from the germline V gene are PRHDT and FYEKMQ (reference sequence). The CDR3 coding sequence is TGTGCCAGCAGCTTCCCTAGTGAGTCTTCTGGAAACACCATATATTTT. This translates into CASSFPSESSGNTIYF.

The chain combines TRBV13 with TRBJ2-7, with D tentatively TRBD1 (6 bases). Germline CDR1 reads PRHDT; CDR2 reads FYEKMQ (reference sequence). The CDR3 runs to 14 residues. V shed 2 bases and J shed 1 base, with 9 bases lying between them. Here the CDR3 reads CASSLPTGSYEQYF. The CDR3 bases are TGTGCCAGCAGCTTACCAACAGGGTCCTACGAGCAGTACTTC. Together with reference TRBV13 and TRBJ2-7, the CDR3 gives the full variable domain: AAGVIQSPRHLIKEKRETATLKCYPIPRHDTVYWYQQGPGQDPQFLISFYEKMQSDKGSIPDRFSAQQFSDYHSELNMSSLELGDSALYFCASSLPTGSYEQYFGPGTRLTVT.

The V call is TRBV27, the J call TRBJ2-1, with 8 positions matching TRBD2. The germline gives CDR1 MNHEY, CDR2 SMNVEV (reference sequence). Unmatched junction bases numbered 14, after V lost 5 bases and J lost 8 bases. The CDR3 has 16 amino acids. The CDR3: CASSLNVAGPRDEQFF. For the CDR3, the DNA is TGTGCCAGCAGTCTCAACGTAGCGGGACCGAGGGATGAGCAGTTCTTC.

The chain is built from TRBV6-4 and TRBJ2-1, with 7 bases lining up with TRBD1. Germline CDR1 reads MRHNA; CDR2 reads SNTAGT. V dropped 2 bases and J dropped 5; count of bases not matched to a gene: 3. The CDR3 runs to 14 residues. CDR3 residues: CASSDGTENNEQFF. CDR3 sequence (DNA): TGTGCCAGCAGTGACGGGACAGAAAACAATGAGCAGTTCTTC.

The gene calls are TRBV6-4 and TRBJ2-3, with TRBD2 matching 9 bases. This CDR3 region has 14 residues. CDR1 and CDR2 from the germline V gene are MRHNA and SNTAGT. Trimming at V came to 2 bases and at J to 4 bases, leaving 1 base not matched to a gene. Written as DNA, the CDR3 is TGTGCCAGCAGTGACGGCGGGGGGGCAGATACGCAGTATTTT. Protein: CASSDGGGADTQYF.

The chain has TRBV7-8 and TRBJ2-3; D not certain. V lost 1 base and J 3 bases, leaving 5 bases between the germline ends. There are 13 residues in the CDR3. Germline CDR1 is SGHVS and CDR2 is FQNEAQ. CDR3 loop: CASSLGRTDTQYF. CDR3 nucleotides: TGTGCCAGCAGCTTAGGCAGGACAGATACGCAGTATTTT.

This rearrangement joins TRBV27 to TRBJ1-1; D is undetermined. This CDR3 is 12 amino acids long. Germline V gene lookup returns CDR1 MNHEY and CDR2 SMNVEV (reference sequence). V was trimmed by 6 bases and J by 1 base, leaving 6 bases between them. This CDR3 is CASSGGNTEAFF. DNA for the CDR3: TGTGCCAGCAGCGGAGGGAACACTGAAGCTTTCTTT.

The chain employs TRBV6-1 and TRBJ1-1; 8 bases fit TRBD1. Trimming cost V 4 bases and J 10 bases; bases outside gene matches: 14. The germline V gene has CDR1 MNHNS and CDR2 SASEGT. The CDR3 covers 15 residues. This CDR3 is CASSAYGTGLLGAFF. The CDR3 coding sequence is TGTGCCAGCAGTGCCTACGGGACAGGCCTACTAGGAGCTTTCTTT.

The genes are TRBV7-3 and TRBJ2-6; TRBD1 agrees at 9 bases. J lost 4 bases, V lost 5 bases, and 9 bases had no gene match. CDR3 length: 17 amino acids. Germline loops: CDR1 SGHTA, CDR2 FQGTGA. CDR3 sequence reads: CASSAIRDRAGANVLTF. In DNA form, the CDR3 reads TGTGCCAGCAGCGCAATCCGGGACAGGGCCGGGGCCAACGTCCTGACTTTC.

V is TRBV5-1 and J is TRBJ2-5; 7 positions match TRBD2. The CDR3 runs to 18 residues. V lost 1 base, J lost 9 bases, and 21 bases stayed unmatched. Germline assignment: CDR1 SGHRS and CDR2 YFSETQ. In nucleotides, the CDR3 is TGCGCCAGCAGCTTGCGGGCCGGTGGCGGGGGACTCCGGATGGCCCAGTACTTC. Encoded protein: CASSLRAGGGGLRMAQYF.

This sequence joins TRBV11-2 and TRBJ2-1; 12 positions agree with TRBD2. The CDR3 runs to 16 residues. V lost 10 bases and J lost 6; bases outside the gene matches: 13. From germline, CDR1 is SGHAT and CDR2 FQNNGV. The CDR3 is CATDRDGLAGLNEQFF. In DNA form, the CDR3 reads TGTGCCACCGACCGGGACGGACTAGCGGGACTCAATGAGCAGTTCTTC.

The J gene is TRBJ2-5, the V gene TRBV13; 7 bases line up with TRBD1. V was pared by 5 bases and J by 0 bases, with 6 bases of the junction left unmatched. CDR1 PRHDT and CDR2 FYEKMQ come from the germline V gene (reference sequence). The CDR3 consists of 15 residues. The CDR3 sequence is CASSPLGQNQETQYF. Here the CDR3 DNA reads TGTGCCAGCAGCCCATTGGGACAGAACCAAGAGACCCAGTACTTC.

This chain uses TRBV7-3 with TRBJ2-3, with D maybe TRBD1 (5 bases). The CDR3 is made up of 15 amino acids. Trimming stripped 1 base from V and 1 base from J, with 9 bases between. Germline-derived CDR1 and CDR2 are SGHTA and FQGTGA. CDR3 coding DNA: TGTGCCAGCAGCTTAAGTACAGGTGGCACAGATACGCAGTATTTT. This codes for CASSLSTGGTDTQYF.

The V call is TRBV7-9, the J call TRBJ2-7, with 9 bases aligning to TRBD1. The CDR3 is 15 amino acids. The V segment lost 5 bases and the J segment 5 bases; nucleotides outside the gene matches: 10. CDR1 is SEHNR and CDR2 is FQNEAQ in the germline V gene (reference sequence). The CDR3: CASSGGDRVVDEQYF. The CDR3 DNA sequence: TGTGCCAGCAGCGGCGGGGACAGGGTGGTCGACGAGCAGTACTTC.

V and J are TRBV11-2 and TRBJ2-2, with TRBD1 matching over 7 bases. CDR3 size: 15 residues. Trimming at V came to 4 bases and at J to 2 bases, leaving 4 bases not matched to a gene. Germline CDR1 is SGHAT and CDR2 is FQNNGV. CDR3 DNA sequence: TGTGCCAGCAGCTCTCCAGGGGGAAACACCGGGGAGCTGTTTTTT. Encoded protein: CASSSPGGNTGELFF.

V usage is TRBV9 and J usage is TRBJ2-3, with D possibly matching TRBD1 (5 bases). Germline V CDR1 and CDR2: SGDLS, YYNGEE. V was shortened by 0 bases and J by 3 bases, with 11 bases between the two germline ends. CDR3 length equals 15 residues. CDR3 sequence (DNA): TGTGCCAGCAGCGTAGTAGCAGGGCAGACAGATACGCAGTATTTT. Translation: CASSVVAGQTDTQYF.

The V and J genes are TRBV27 and TRBJ1-6; D is uncertain. The germline gives CDR1 MNHEY, CDR2 SMNVEV (reference sequence). With 3 bases removed from V and 5 bases from J, the gap between germline ends came to 11 bases. CDR3 length: 15 residues. The CDR3 coding sequence is TGTGCCAGCAGTTTGGGAGGGCGGGATAATTCACCCCTCCACTTT. This gives the protein CASSLGGRDNSPLHF.

This clone was observed once. V is TRBV4-1 and J is TRBJ2-1; 9 bases are shared with TRBD2. CDR1 MGHRA and CDR2 YSYEKL come from the germline V gene. The CDR3 runs to 16 residues. Trimming cost V 0 bases and J 2 bases; bases outside gene matches: 2. The CDR3 DNA sequence: TGCGCCAGCAGCCAAGACGGCGGGGGGGCCTACAATGAGCAGTTCTTC. Translation gives CASSQDGGGAYNEQFF.

The chain links TRBV5-6 to TRBJ2-7; the D gene is possibly TRBD1 (6 bases). The V gene's germline CDR1 is SGHDT and CDR2 YYEEEE. V was cut by 4 bases and J by 2 bases, with 19 bases left in between. The CDR3 is 16 residues long. The CDR3 region is CASSVRQALNPYEQYF. DNA of the CDR3: TGTGCCAGCAGCGTCCGACAGGCCCTAAACCCCTACGAGCAGTACTTC.

This clone was counted once. The rearrangement uses TRBV9 and TRBJ2-5; 11 bases fit TRBD2. Trimming at V came to 4 bases and at J to 5 bases, leaving 10 bases not matched to a gene. Germline CDR1 is SGDLS and CDR2 is YYNGEE. The CDR3 is 16 residues long. The CDR3 sequence: CASSPLIAGGLETQYF. CDR3 DNA: TGTGCCAGCAGCCCCCTCATAGCGGGGGGGCTCGAGACCCAGTACTTC.

V is TRBV10-2 and J is TRBJ2-1; TRBD2 agrees at 14 bases. The CDR3 consists of 17 residues. The germline V gene encodes CDR1 WSHSY and CDR2 SAAADI. The V and J ends lost 3 bases and 0 bases, in that order; junction bases with no gene match: 1. The CDR3 reads CASSEGTSGGSYNEQFF. The CDR3 region has the DNA TGCGCCAGCAGTGAAGGGACTAGCGGGGGCTCCTACAATGAGCAGTTCTTC.